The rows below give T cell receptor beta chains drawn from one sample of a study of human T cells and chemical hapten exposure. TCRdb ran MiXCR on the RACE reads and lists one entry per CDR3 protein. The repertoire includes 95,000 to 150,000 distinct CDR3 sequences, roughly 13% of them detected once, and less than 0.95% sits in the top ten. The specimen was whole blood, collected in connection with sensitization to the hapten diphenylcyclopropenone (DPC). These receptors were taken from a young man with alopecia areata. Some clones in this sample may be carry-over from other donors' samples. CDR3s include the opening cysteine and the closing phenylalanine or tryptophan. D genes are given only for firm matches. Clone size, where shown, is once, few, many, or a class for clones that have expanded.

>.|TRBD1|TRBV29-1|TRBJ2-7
TGCAGCGCCTCAGGGGGCAGGTACTACGAGCAGTACTTC
CSASGGRYYEQYF
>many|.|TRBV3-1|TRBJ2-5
TGTGCCAGCAGCCAAGACTTGGGGCGCCAGTACTTC
CASSQDLGRQYF
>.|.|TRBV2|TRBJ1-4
TGTGCCAGCAAGATCGATCCTTCAACTAATGAAAAACTGTTTTTT
CASKIDPSTNEKLFF
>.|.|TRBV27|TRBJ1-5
TGTGCCAGCAGTTTATGGGAGCTAAATCAGCCCCAGCATTTT
CASSLWELNQPQHF
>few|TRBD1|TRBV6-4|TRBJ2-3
TGTGCCAGCAGTGACTCTAGACAGGGTTCAGATACGCAGTATTTT
CASSDSRQGSDTQYF
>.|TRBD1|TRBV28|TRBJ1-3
TGTGCCAGCAGTCCGTACAGGGGGAGTGGAAACACCATATATTTT
CASSPYRGSGNTIYF
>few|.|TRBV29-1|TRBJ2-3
TGCAGCGTTGAACGCTCTCCGAGCAGGTCCCAAGGAGATACGCAGTATTTT
CSVERSPSRSQGDTQYF
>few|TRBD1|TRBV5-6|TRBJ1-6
TGTGCCAGCAGCTCCCTACAGGGGAATACCTATAATTCACCCCTCCACTTT
CASSSLQGNTYNSPLHF
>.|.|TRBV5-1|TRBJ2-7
TGCGCCAGCAGCTTGGACACCGGGGAGCAGTACTTC
CASSLDTGEQYF
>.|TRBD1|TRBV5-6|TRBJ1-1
TGTGCCAGCAGCTTGGGAGAGGACAGGCTTTATGCTTTCTTT
CASSLGEDRLYAFF
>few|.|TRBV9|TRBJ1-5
TGTGCCAGCAGCGTAGATGGGGGAGATCAGCCCCAGCATTTT
CASSVDGGDQPQHF
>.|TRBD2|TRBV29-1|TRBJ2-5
TGCAGCGCTCGGACTAGCGGGGAGACCCAGTACTTC
CSARTSGETQYF
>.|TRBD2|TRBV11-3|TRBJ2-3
TGTGCCAGCAGCACGGGGGGGAGATTAGATACGCAGTATTTT
CASSTGGRLDTQYF
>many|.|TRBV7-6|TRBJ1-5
TGTGCCAGCAGCCAAAGGGGGGGGAATCAGCCCCAGCATTTT
CASSQRGGNQPQHF
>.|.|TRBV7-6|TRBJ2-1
TGTGCCAGCAGCCCCCGTCGGGGAATACACAATGAGCAGTTCTTC
CASSPRRGIHNEQFF
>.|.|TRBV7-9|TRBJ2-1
TGTGCCAGCAGCTCAGGGAAGGATTGGGAAAATGAGCAGTTCTTC
CASSSGKDWENEQFF
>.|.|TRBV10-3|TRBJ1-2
TGTGCCATCAGTGCTGGCTTCTATGGCTACACCTTC
CAISAGFYGYTF
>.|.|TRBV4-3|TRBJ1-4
TGCGCCAGCAGCCAAGAGCGAGGGGGTAAACTGTTTTTT
CASSQERGGKLFF
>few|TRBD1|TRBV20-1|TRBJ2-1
TGCAGTGCTAGAGCAAACAGGGGGCAGTTGTATGAGCAGTTCTTC
CSARANRGQLYEQFF
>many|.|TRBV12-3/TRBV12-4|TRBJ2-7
TGTGCCAGCAGCGAACAGGGATACTCCTACGAGCAGTACTTC
CASSEQGYSYEQYF
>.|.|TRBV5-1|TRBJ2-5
TGCGCCAGCAGTCCAGGGTTTATCGAGACCCAGTACTTC
CASSPGFIETQYF
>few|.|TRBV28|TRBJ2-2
TGTGCCAGCTCCACGACAGCCTATAACACCGGGGAGCTGTTTTTT
CASSTTAYNTGELFF
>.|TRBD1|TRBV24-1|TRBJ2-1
TGTGCCACCAGTGACGACAGGGACCATGAGCAGTTCTTC
CATSDDRDHEQFF
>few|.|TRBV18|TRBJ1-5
TGTGCCAGCTCACTCTCGGCACAGTATAGCAATCAGCCCCAGCATTTT
CASSLSAQYSNQPQHF
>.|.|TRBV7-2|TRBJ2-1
TGTGCCAGCAGCTCCCCCTACAATGAGCAGTTCTTC
CASSSPYNEQFF
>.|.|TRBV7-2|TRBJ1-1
TGTGCCAGCAGCTTAAAGTCAGGGGTTGGAGCTTTCTTT
CASSLKSGVGAFF
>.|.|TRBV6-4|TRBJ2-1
TGTGCCAGTTCCAGGAACCCTACCAATGAGCAGTTCTTC
CASSRNPTNEQFF
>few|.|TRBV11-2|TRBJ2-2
TGTGCCAGCAGTTTTGGGGGCAGGTCATCCGGGGAGCTGTTTTTT
CASSFGGRSSGELFF
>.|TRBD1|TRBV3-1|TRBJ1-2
TGTGCCAGCAGCCAAGATAAGGGGGCGAATGGCTACACCTTC
CASSQDKGANGYTF
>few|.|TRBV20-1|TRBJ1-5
TGCAGTGCTAGTTCGGGACAGCCCCAGCATTTT
CSASSGQPQHF
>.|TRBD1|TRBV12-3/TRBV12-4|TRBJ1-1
TGTGCCAGCAGTTCGGACAGGGTCTATACTGAAGCTTTCTTT
CASSSDRVYTEAFF
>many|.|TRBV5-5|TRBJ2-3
TGTGCCAGCAGCACGCGGGGCGATACGCAGTATTTT
CASSTRGDTQYF
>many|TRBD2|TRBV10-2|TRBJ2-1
TGCGCCAGCAGTGAGTCTACTAGCGGAGGATACAATGAGCAGTTCTTC
CASSESTSGGYNEQFF
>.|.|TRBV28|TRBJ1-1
TGTGCCCCCGCTGAAGCTTTCTTT
CAPAEAFF
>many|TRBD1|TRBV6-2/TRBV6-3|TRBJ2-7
TGTGCCAGCATTGGGACAGGGGGTAACTACGAGCAGTACTTC
CASIGTGGNYEQYF
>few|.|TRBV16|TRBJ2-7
TGTGCCAGCAGCCAAAACGGTGCGTACGAGCAGTACTTC
CASSQNGAYEQYF
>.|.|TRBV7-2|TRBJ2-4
TGTGCCAGCAGCTTAGGGGGGTCGTTGAAAAACATTCAGTACTTC
CASSLGGSLKNIQYF
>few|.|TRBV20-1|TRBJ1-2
TGCAGTGCTAGAATTGGGGCTAACTATGGCTACACCTTC
CSARIGANYGYTF
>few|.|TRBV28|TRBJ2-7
TGTGCCAGCAGTTTTTGGTTCTCCGAGCAGTACTTC
CASSFWFSEQYF
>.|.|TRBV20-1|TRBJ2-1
TGCAGTGCTAGAGACCTTTGGGCCAGTTACAATGAGCAGTTCTTC
CSARDLWASYNEQFF
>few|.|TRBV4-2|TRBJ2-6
TGTGCCAGCAGCCAAGAATTTCTTCCCTCTGGGGCCAACGTCCTGACTTTC
CASSQEFLPSGANVLTF
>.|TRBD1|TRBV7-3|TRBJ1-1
TGTGCCAGCATCGGGACAGAAAACACTGAAGCTTTTTTT
CASIGTENTEAFF
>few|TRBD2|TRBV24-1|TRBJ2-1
TGTGCCACCGCTCAGAGCGGGGGGGCTGGTGAGCAGTTCTTC
CATAQSGGAGEQFF
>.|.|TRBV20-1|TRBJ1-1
TGCAGTGCTGGGGGGTGGACTGAAGCTTTCTTT
CSAGGWTEAFF
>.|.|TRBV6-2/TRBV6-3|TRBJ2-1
TGTGCCAGTGGGGGCCTGATGAATGAGCAGTTCTTC
CASGGLMNEQFF
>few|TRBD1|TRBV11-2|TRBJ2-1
TGTGCCAGCAGCTTGGGACAGTTTCTTAATGAGCAGTTCTTC
CASSLGQFLNEQFF
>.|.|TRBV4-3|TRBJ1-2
TGCGCCAGCAGCCAAGATCTGGCCCCCGTGAACTATGGCTACACCTTC
CASSQDLAPVNYGYTF
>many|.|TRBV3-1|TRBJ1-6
TGTGCCAGCAGCCAAGATTTGAGAGGGGCTGCGTATTCACCCCTCCACTTT
CASSQDLRGAAYSPLHF
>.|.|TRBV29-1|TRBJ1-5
TGCAGCGTTAGCGGACGGTACAATCAGCCCCAGCATTTT
CSVSGRYNQPQHF
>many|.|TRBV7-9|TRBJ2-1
TGTGCCAGCAGCTTAGGAGCGAATGAGCAGTTCTTC
CASSLGANEQFF
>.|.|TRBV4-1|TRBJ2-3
TGCGCCAGCAGCCAAGGGGTAGGGTGGGTAGATACGCAGTATTTT
CASSQGVGWVDTQYF
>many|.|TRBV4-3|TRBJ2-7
TGCGCCAGCAGCCCCGACAGCCTTGCCTACGAGCAGTACTTC
CASSPDSLAYEQYF
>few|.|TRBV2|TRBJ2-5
TGTGCCAGCAGACCGACTAGGGGGGAGACCCAGTACTTC
CASRPTRGETQYF
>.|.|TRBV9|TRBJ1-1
TGTGCCAGCAGCCCGGCTTTGGCCGGCACTGAAGCTTTCTTT
CASSPALAGTEAFF
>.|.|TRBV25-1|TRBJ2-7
TGTGCCAGCAGTGACCTTACCTACGAGCAGTACTTC
CASSDLTYEQYF
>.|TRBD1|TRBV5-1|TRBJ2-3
TGCGCCAGCAGCTACCCGGACAGGGCGGTCCGCACAGATACGCAGTATTTT
CASSYPDRAVRTDTQYF
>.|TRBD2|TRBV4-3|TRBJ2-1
TGCGCCAGCAGCCAAGGGGCGGGGGGGCGCTACAATGAGCAGTTCTTC
CASSQGAGGRYNEQFF
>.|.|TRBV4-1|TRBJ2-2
TGCGCCAGCAGCCCCGTTGGAAGGGGTAAGGGGGAGCTGTTTTTT
CASSPVGRGKGELFF
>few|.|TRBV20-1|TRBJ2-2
TGCAGTGCTAGAGATCGTCGGACTTACAACACCGGGGAGCTGTTTTTT
CSARDRRTYNTGELFF